The entry below describes one TCR beta chain. Its antigen is as yet unknown. TCRdb's copy holds only in-frame clones and misses some; the assay was immunoSEQ multiplex PCR. This sample's table has around 21,000 clones. These data come from a study of T cells in women clearing cervical HPV infection. Study results and limitations: Effector/memory and HPV-specific T cells were not isolated, and association timing is unknown.

The sequence came from a woman aged 18-69 years with a cervical HPV16 infection that either progressed to CIN3+ or cleared (not recorded which). Sequencing used blood buffy coat.

This chain's CDR3 is CASSGSGGVIRTDTQYF. The DNA read from the CDR3 is TGTGCCAGTAGTGGCAGCGGGGGAGTTATTCGCACAGATACG. J is TRBJ2-3 and V is TRBV19; TRBD2 agrees at 8 bases. The read halts 3 residues ahead of the CDR3 end, with the missing end drawn from the germline J gene. Germline CDR1 is LNHDA and CDR2 is SQIVND (reference sequence). The CDR3 runs to 17 residues. The junction had 11 bases not matched to a gene; V was cut back by 5 bases and J by 1 base. The variable domain in full, with the rest retrieved from reference TRBV19 and TRBJ2-3, is DGGITQSPKYLFRKEGQNVTLSCEQNLNHDAMYWYRQDPGQGLRLIYYSQIVNDFQKGDIAEGYSVSREKKESFPLTVTSAQKNPTAFYLCASSGSGGVIRTDTQYFGPGTRLTVL.